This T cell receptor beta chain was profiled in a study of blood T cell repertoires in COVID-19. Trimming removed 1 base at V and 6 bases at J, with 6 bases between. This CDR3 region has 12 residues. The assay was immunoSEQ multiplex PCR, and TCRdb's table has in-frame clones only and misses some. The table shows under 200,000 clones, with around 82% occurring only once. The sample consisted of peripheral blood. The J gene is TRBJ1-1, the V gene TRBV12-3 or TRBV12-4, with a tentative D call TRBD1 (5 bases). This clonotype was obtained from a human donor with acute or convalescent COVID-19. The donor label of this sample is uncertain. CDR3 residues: CASSLEGAEAFF. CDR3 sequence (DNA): TGTGCCAGCAGTTTAGAAGGGGCTGAAGCTTTCTTT.